Presented here are 3 T cell receptor beta chains from one specimen sequenced in a study of PD-1 blockade in mismatch repair-deficient tumors. TCRdb's table, derived via immunoSEQ multiplex PCR, lists solely in-frame clones and lacks some. The data show 60,000 to 65,000 clones, with approximately 88% seen just once and 14% held by the top ten. The sequences come from peripheral blood, collected 52 weeks after starting pembrolizumab. These receptors all stem from an adult with mismatch repair-deficient cancer.

The V call is TRBV2, the J call TRBJ1-5; D unclear. This CDR3 contains 13 residues. Per germline, CDR1 SNHLY and CDR2 FYNNEI. The V end lost 2 bases, the J end lost 7 bases, and 9 bases lay between the germline ends. The CDR3 bases are TGTGCCAGCAGTGAATCCCATGGACAGCCCCAGCATTTT. Translated: CASSESHGQPQHF.

The chain is built from TRBV13 and TRBJ2-1; no clear D. The V gene lost 0 bases and the J gene lost 4 bases, with 7 bases spanning the gap. Germline assignment: CDR1 PRHDT and CDR2 FYEKMQ (reference sequence). The CDR3 has 14 amino acids. The CDR3 DNA is TGTGCCAGCAGCTTAGGGGATGCTTACAATGAGCAGTTCTTC. Translated: CASSLGDAYNEQFF. The whole variable domain, filled in from reference TRBV13 and TRBJ2-1, reads AAGVIQSPRHLIKEKRETATLKCYPIPRHDTVYWYQQGPGQDPQFLISFYEKMQSDKGSIPDRFSAQQFSDYHSELNMSSLELGDSALYFCASSLGDAYNEQFFGPGTRLTVL.

The J gene is TRBJ2-1, the V gene TRBV27, with 9 bases matching TRBD2. The CDR3 runs to 14 residues. From germline, CDR1 is MNHEY and CDR2 SMNVEV (reference sequence). With V trimmed by 6 bases and J by 6 bases, 6 bases remained unmatched. The chain's CDR3 is CASSQTTSGNEQFF. The CDR3 DNA follows: TGTGCCAGCAGCCAAACGACTAGCGGCAATGAGCAGTTCTTC.